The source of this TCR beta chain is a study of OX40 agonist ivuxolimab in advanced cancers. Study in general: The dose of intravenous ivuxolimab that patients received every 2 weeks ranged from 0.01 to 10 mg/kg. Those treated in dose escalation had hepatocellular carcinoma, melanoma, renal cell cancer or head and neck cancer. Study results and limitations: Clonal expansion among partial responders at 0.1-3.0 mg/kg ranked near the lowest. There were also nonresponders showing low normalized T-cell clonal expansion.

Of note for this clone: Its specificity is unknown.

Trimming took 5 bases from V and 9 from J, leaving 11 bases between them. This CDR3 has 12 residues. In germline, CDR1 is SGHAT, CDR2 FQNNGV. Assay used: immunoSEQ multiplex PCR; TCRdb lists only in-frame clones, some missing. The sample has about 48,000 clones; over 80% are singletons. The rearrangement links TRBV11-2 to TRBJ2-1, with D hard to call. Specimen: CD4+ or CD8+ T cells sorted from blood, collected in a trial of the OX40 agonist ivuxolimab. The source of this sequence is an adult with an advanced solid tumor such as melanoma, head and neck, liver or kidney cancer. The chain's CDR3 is CASSHNPGEQFF. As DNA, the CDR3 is TGTGCCAGCAGCCACAACCCTGGTGAGCAGTTCTTC.